These 14 T cell receptor beta chains were all obtained from the same sample, sequenced in a study of beta chain features in type 1 diabetes. Investigators reverse transcribed all isolated RNA, so they sequenced expressed TCRB transcripts. Profiling relied on immunoSEQ multiplex PCR, and the TCRdb table lists in-frame clones only, not all of them. This sample has under 250,000 clones, with 13% to 15% found just once. Sequencing input: naive CD4+ T cells from blood. These receptors were taken from a woman between 40 and 50 years old in good health.

This clone was found a few times. This sequence joins TRBV7-9 and TRBJ2-3; 8 positions agree with TRBD2. The ends lost 0 bases at V and 1 base at J; junction bases unmatched: 0. The CDR3 runs 15 residues. The germline V gene encodes CDR1 SEHNR and CDR2 FQNEAQ (reference sequence). The CDR3 nucleotides are TGTGCCAGCAGCTTAGCGACTAGCGGCACAGATACGCAGTATTTT. This codes for CASSLATSGTDTQYF.

The chain is built from TRBV7-2 and TRBJ2-2; TRBD1 might be the D (6 bases). This CDR3 spans 14 amino acids. Germline lookup yields CDR1 SGHTA and CDR2 FQGNSA. Deletions cut 5 bases from V and 8 bases from J, with 15 bases between. This CDR3 is CASSTHRVRGELFF. CDR3 nucleotides: TGTGCCAGCAGCACCCACAGGGTACGAGGGGAGCTGTTTTTT.

The chain employs TRBV5-1 and TRBJ2-1, with D unresolved. Between the trimmed V and J ends, which lost 0 bases and 6 bases, there was a span of 13 bases. The CDR3 spans 15 residues. In germline, CDR1 is SGHRS, CDR2 YFSETQ. CDR3 DNA sequence: TGCGCCAGCAGCTTGGAACAGCTCATTGCCAATGAGCAGTTCTTC. It specifies CASSLEQLIANEQFF.

This clone showed up just once. V gene TRBV6-1 combines with J gene TRBJ1-4; D call uncertain. CDR3 length equals 12 residues. Germline lookup yields CDR1 MNHNS and CDR2 SASEGT. V was trimmed by 9 bases and J by 0 bases, leaving 5 bases between them. The CDR3 DNA is TGTGCCAGGGCAACAACTAATGAAAAACTGTTTTTT. Residues: CARATTNEKLFF.

The CDR3 here is CASSVGRGAEGKLFF. DNA of the CDR3: TGTGCCAGCAGCGTAGGTCGAGGGGCGGAGGGAAAACTGTTTTTT. The chain has TRBV9 and TRBJ1-4, with a weak D call TRBD1 (5 bases). Trimming removed 0 bases at V and 10 bases at J, with 16 bases between. Germline-derived CDR1 and CDR2 are SGDLS and YYNGEE. This CDR3 has 15 residues.

This clone was seen more than once but under ten times. This sequence joins TRBV6-5 and TRBJ2-5; 9 bases align to TRBD1. This CDR3 comprises 14 residues. Germline values: CDR1 MNHEY, CDR2 SVGAGI. The junction had 5 bases not matched to a gene; V was cut back by 4 bases and J by 5 bases. CDR3 bases: TGTGCCAGCAGTTCCGGACAGGGGACGGAGACCCAGTACTTC. Translated, it gives CASSSGQGTETQYF.

This clone was found a few times. This rearrangement joins TRBV21-1 to TRBJ2-7; whether TRBD2, the table's D call, matches the DNA was not checked. TRBV21-1 is designated a pseudogene. The length of the CDR3 is 15 residues. The CDR3 spells CASSKKRAGSYEQYF. For the CDR3, the DNA is TGTGCCAGCAGCAAAAAGAGGGCAGGCAGCTACGAGCAGTACTTC.

This clone has just a few counts. The CDR3 region is CASSLVLDTQYF. CDR3 DNA sequence: TGCGCCAGCAGCTTGGTTCTAGATACGCAGTATTTT. The chain recombines TRBV5-1 with TRBJ2-3; D ambiguous. The V end was cut by 0 bases, the J end by 5 bases, with 4 bases between. The germline gives CDR1 SGHRS, CDR2 YFSETQ. The CDR3 contains 12 residues.

There are many counts of this clone. The chain uses TRBV7-2 and TRBJ2-3, with 10 nucleotides matching TRBD2. This CDR3 is built from 16 residues. Looked up from germline, CDR1 is SGHTA and CDR2 is FQGNSA. V trimming: 4 bases; J trimming: 1 base; junction bases outside the gene matches: 5. The CDR3 here is CASSSVGTSGTDTQYF. CDR3 bases: TGTGCCAGCAGCTCCGTCGGGACTAGCGGCACAGATACGCAGTATTTT.

This chain connects TRBV7-9 to TRBJ2-7, with 7 bases identical to TRBD1. Per the germline V gene, CDR1 is SEHNR and CDR2 is FQNEAQ (reference sequence). The CDR3 is made up of 16 amino acids. The V gene end was trimmed by 5 bases and the J gene end by 2 bases; junction bases not matched to a gene: 12. The CDR3 loop is CASSRPTDRTAYEQYF. The CDR3 nucleotides are TGTGCCAGCAGCCGACCAACGGACAGGACAGCCTACGAGCAGTACTTC.

This clone has just a few counts. The rearrangement joins TRBV6-5 to TRBJ1-5; D is unclear. This CDR3 has 14 amino acids. CDR1 is MNHEY, CDR2 SVGAGI, per germline. V was pared by 4 bases and J by 0 bases, with 7 bases between. For the CDR3, the DNA is TGTGCCAGCAGTTCCAGTTATAGCAATCAGCCCCAGCATTTT. This gives the protein CASSSSYSNQPQHF.

Only a few counts were recorded for this clone. This chain connects TRBV4-3 to TRBJ2-1; 7 bases map to TRBD1. The germline gives CDR1 LGHNA, CDR2 YSLEER. Losses at the gene ends were 3 bases for V and 3 bases for J; bases not matched to a gene: 8. The CDR3 sequence is 16 residues long. CDR3 loop: CASSHPLGQDYNEQFF. The CDR3 DNA follows: TGCGCCAGCAGCCACCCCCTAGGACAGGACTACAATGAGCAGTTCTTC.

This clone was picked up many times. V gene TRBV5-4 combines with J gene TRBJ2-7; possible D gene TRBD1, 7 bases. V was pared by 4 bases and J by 7 bases, with 15 bases between. Germline CDR1 reads SGHNT; CDR2 reads YYREEE (reference sequence). The CDR3 sequence is 13 residues long. The CDR3 region is CASSHPPGGEQYF. The CDR3 region has the DNA TGTGCCAGCAGCCATCCACCAGGGGGGGAGCAGTACTTC.

This clone was recorded a few times. CDR3 sequence reads: CASSQEKSQWGDEQFF. In nucleotides, the CDR3 is TGCGCCAGCAGCCAAGAAAAGTCCCAGTGGGGGGATGAGCAGTTCTTC. J is TRBJ2-1 and V is TRBV4-1; D is perhaps TRBD2 (6 bases). The germline V and J ends were trimmed by 0 bases and 8 bases, with 17 bases remaining between them. Germline CDR1 reads MGHRA; CDR2 reads YSYEKL. This CDR3 comprises 16 residues.